This T cell receptor (beta chain) stems from a study of cytomegalovirus exposure and HLA in healthy donors. In germline, CDR1 is SGHTA, CDR2 FQGTGA. The CDR3 sequence is 15 residues long. V lost 5 bases to trimming and J lost 0 bases, with 11 bases between them. Healthy bone marrow donors formed the donor group. The PCR was carried out with 60 Vbeta primers and 13 Jbeta primers. Only in-frame clones appear in the TCRdb table, and some are missing; sequencing was by immunoSEQ multiplex PCR. The repertoire consists of 150,000 to 200,000 clones, with nearly 80% occurring once and the leading ten covering 3% to 3.5%.

The sample was PBMCs. The genes are TRBV7-3 and TRBJ2-1; D uncertain. The TCR sequence derives from a woman between 40 and 50 years old in good health and CMV-seronegative. The CDR3 DNA is TGTGCCAGCAGCCTCCGACGGAGCTCCTACAATGAGCAGTTCTTC. The encoded protein is CASSLRRSSYNEQFF. The entire variable domain, with the rest obtained from reference TRBV7-3 and TRBJ2-1, is as follows: GAGVSQTPSNKVTEKGKYVELRCDPISGHTALYWYRQSLGQGPEFLIYFQGTGAADDSGLPNDRFFAVRPEGSVSTLKIQRTERGDSAVYLCASSLRRSSYNEQFFGPGTRLTVL.